This T cell receptor beta chain comes out of a study of identical twins. Trimming pared 1 base from V and 9 bases from J, leaving 13 bases between. The CDR3 consists of 13 residues. The germline V gene encodes CDR1 DFQATT and CDR2 SNEGSKA (reference sequence). One entry per CDR3 protein results from TCRdb running MiXCR on the 5' RACE reads. The repertoire holds 400,000 to 550,000 distinct CDR3 sequences, with around 20% as singletons. These same records also appear under a second study, on T cells expressing NK-cell markers.

The chain joins TRBV20-1 to TRBJ2-1, with unresolved D. The TCR originated in a woman in her late teens or twenties in good health. The material sequenced was CD4+ T cells sorted from blood. The CDR3 loop reads CSARVDRLGEQFF. As DNA, the CDR3 is TGCAGTGCTAGAGTGGACCGCTTGGGTGAGCAGTTCTTC.